This TCR beta chain emerged from a study of shared clonotypes between healthy human individuals. V lost 3 bases, J lost 3 bases, and 8 bases stayed unmatched. The CDR3 spans 16 residues. Germline V CDR1 and CDR2: SGDLS, YYNGEE. Produced via immunoSEQ multiplex PCR; TCRdb's table is partial and in-frame only. Among some 2.1 million clones listed, just under 95% were seen once. Naive CD8 cells lacked CD45RO and underwent positive selection for CCR7, leaving out terminally differentiated effector memory CD45RA+ cells. The donor population consisted of healthy HIV-negative adults with no recent acute infections or vaccinations.

The receptor's source is a man between 18 and 35 years old in good health. Some clones in this sample may be carry-over from other donors' samples. V is TRBV9 and J is TRBJ1-1; 10 bases agree with TRBD1. The material sequenced was naive CD8+ T cells from PBMCs. This CDR3 reads CASSGPSDRGHTEAFF. The CDR3 region has the DNA TGTGCCAGCAGCGGGCCATCAGACAGGGGGCACACTGAAGCTTTCTTT.